This T cell receptor beta chain appears in the sequencing data of a study of blood T cell repertoires in COVID-19. V gave up 4 bases and J gave up 2 bases; unmatched junction bases: 8. Germline CDR1 and CDR2: LNHDA and SQIVND (reference sequence). The CDR3 runs to 16 residues. In the original workflow: Amplifying reference gene primers gave estimates of nucleated cell counts. Using immunoSEQ multiplex PCR, the repertoire was profiled, and TCRdb retains in-frame clones only, with some absent. V and J calls and clone size are copied from that table; D and trimming were computed from the DNA. The data show hundreds of thousands of clones, about 80% seen once.

This sequence joins TRBV19 and TRBJ1-5; 7 bases fit TRBD1. The clonotype originates from an elderly woman with acute or convalescent COVID-19. Sample: peripheral blood. CDR3 residues: CASSNKSGGRNQPQHF. CDR3 DNA: TGTGCCAGTAGTAATAAATCAGGGGGTCGCAATCAGCCCCAGCATTTT.